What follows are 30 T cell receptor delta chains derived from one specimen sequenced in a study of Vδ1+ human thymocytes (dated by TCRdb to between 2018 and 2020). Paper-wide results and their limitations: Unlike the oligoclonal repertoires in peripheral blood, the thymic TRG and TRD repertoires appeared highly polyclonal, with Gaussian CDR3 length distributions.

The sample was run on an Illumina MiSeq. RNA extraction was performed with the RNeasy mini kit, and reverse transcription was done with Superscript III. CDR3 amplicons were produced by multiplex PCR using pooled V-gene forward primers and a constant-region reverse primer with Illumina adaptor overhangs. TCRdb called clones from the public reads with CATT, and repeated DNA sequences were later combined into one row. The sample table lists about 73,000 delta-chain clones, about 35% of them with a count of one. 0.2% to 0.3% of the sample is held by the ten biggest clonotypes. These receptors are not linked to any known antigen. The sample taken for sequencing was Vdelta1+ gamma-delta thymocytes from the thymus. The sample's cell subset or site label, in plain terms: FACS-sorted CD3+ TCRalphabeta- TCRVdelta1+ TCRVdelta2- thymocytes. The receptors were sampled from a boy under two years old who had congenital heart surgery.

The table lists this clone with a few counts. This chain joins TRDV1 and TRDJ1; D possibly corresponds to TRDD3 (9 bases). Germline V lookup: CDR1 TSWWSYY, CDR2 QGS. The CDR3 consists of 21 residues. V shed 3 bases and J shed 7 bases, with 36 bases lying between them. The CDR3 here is CALGELLPTITGGPRGCKLIF. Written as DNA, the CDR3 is TGTGCTCTTGGGGAGCTTCTTCCTACAATTACTGGGGGACCCAGGGGATGTAAACTCATCTTT.

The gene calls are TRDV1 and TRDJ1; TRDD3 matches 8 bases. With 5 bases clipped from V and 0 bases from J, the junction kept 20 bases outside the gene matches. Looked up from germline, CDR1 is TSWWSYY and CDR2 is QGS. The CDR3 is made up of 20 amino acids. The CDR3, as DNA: TGTGCTCTTGGGCTTCGTCTTCCTGGGGGAGCCCCTCTGTACACCGATAAACTCATCTTT. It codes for CALGLRLPGGAPLYTDKLIF.

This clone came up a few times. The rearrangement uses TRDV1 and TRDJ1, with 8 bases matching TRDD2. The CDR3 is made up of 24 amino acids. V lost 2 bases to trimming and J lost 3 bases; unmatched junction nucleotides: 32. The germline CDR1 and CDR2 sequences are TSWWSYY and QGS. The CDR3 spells CALGEYVFLHQWDLRGCFSDKLIF. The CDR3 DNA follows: TGTGCTCTTGGGGAATATGTCTTCCTACATCAATGGGATCTCCGAGGCTGTTTCTCCGATAAACTCATCTTT.

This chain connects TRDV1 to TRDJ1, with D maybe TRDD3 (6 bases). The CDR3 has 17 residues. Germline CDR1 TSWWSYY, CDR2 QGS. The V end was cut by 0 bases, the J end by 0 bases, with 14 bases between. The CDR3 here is CALGELLRRGYTDKLIF. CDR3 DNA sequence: TGTGCTCTTGGGGAACTCCTCCGAAGGGGATACACCGATAAACTCATCTTT.

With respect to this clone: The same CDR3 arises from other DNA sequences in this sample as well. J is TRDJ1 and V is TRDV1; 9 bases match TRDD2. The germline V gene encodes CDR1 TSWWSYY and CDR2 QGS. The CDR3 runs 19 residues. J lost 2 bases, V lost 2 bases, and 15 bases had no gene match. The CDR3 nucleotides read TGTGCTCTTGGGGAAGATGGCCCTTCCTACGTTCCACTGACCGATAAACTCATCTTT. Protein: CALGEDGPSYVPLTDKLIF.

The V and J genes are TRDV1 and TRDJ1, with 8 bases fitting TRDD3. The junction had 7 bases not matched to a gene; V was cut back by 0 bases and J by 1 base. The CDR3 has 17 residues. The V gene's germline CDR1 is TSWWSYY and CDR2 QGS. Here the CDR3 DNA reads TGTGCTCTTGGGGAACTAGAGGGATACGGATTCACCGATAAACTCATCTTT. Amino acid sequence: CALGELEGYGFTDKLIF.

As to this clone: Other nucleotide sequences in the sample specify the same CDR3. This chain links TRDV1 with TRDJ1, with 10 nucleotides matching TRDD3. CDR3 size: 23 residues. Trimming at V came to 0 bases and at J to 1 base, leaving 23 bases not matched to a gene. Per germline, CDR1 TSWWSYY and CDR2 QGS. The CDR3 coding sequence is TGTGCTCTTGGGGAACTAACTCTTCCTGATCTGTACTGGGGGATCCTCAGCACCGATAAACTCATCTTT. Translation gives CALGELTLPDLYWGILSTDKLIF.

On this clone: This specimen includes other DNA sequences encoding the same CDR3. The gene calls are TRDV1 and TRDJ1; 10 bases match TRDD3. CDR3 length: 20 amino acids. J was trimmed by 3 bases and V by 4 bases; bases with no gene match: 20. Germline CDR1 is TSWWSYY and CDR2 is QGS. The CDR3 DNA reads TGTGCTCTTGGGGCCCCCTCCTACGTGCTGGGGGATATCGGTGCCGATAAACTCATCTTT. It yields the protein CALGAPSYVLGDIGADKLIF.

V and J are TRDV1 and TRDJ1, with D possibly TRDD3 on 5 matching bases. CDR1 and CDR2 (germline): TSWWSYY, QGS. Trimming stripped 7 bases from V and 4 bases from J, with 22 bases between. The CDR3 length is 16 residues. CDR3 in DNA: TGTGCTCTTGAACTAGGGGGGGCCCACTCACTCGATAAACTCATCTTT. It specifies CALELGGAHSLDKLIF.

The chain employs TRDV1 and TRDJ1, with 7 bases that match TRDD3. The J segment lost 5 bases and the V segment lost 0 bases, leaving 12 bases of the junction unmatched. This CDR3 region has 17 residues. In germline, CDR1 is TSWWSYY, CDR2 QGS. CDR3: CALGELERVGGPDKLIF. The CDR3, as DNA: TGTGCTCTTGGGGAACTAGAGAGGGTTGGGGGACCGGATAAACTCATCTTT.

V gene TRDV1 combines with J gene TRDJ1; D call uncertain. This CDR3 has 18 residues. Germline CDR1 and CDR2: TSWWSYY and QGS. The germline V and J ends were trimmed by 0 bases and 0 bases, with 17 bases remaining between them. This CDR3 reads CALGELGGGSWYTDKLIF. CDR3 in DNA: TGTGCTCTTGGGGAACTAGGCGGAGGATCGTGGTACACCGATAAACTCATCTTT.

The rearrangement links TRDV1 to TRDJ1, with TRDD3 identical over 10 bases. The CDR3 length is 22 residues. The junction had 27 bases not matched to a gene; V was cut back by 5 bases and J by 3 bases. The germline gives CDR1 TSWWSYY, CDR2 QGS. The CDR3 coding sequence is TGTGCTCTTGGGAATACTAGAAGTAGTGGGGGATACATGAGATTTCGTCCCGATAAACTCATCTTT. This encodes CALGNTRSSGGYMRFRPDKLIF.

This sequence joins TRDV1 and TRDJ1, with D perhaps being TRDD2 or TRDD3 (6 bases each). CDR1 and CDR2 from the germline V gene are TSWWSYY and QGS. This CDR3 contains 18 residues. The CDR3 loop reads CASPSYSWGCPSTDKLIF. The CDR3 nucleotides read TGTGCATCCCCCTCCTACTCCTGGGGATGCCCTTCCACCGATAAACTCATCTTT.

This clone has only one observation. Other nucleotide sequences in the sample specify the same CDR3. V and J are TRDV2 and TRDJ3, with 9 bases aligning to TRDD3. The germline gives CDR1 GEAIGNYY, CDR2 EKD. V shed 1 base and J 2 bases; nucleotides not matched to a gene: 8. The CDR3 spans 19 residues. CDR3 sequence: CACDTPLGDTPWDTRQMFF. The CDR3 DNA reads TGTGCCTGTGACACTCCACTGGGGGACACGCCCTGGGACACCCGACAGATGTTTTTC.

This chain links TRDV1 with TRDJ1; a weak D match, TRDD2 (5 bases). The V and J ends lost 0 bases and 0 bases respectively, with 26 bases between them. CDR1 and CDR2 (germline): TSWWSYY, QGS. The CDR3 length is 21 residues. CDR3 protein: CALGELTWAYLSTVYTDKLIF. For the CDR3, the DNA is TGTGCTCTTGGGGAACTGACATGGGCCTACTTAAGTACTGTCTACACCGATAAACTCATCTTT.

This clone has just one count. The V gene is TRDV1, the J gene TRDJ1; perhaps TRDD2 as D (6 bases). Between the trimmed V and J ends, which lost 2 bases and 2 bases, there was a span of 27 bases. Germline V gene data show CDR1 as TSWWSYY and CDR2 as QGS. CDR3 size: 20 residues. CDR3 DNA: TGTGCTCTTGGGGAATTCCTTCCCTATCCCCTTGGAAGGGGGACCGATAAACTCATCTTT. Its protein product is CALGEFLPYPLGRGTDKLIF.

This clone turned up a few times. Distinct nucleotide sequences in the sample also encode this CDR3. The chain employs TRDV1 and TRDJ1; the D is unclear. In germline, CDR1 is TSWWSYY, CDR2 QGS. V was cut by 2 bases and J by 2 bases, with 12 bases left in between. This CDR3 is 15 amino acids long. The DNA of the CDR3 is TGTGCTCTTGGGGAATTACTACCGTATACCGATAAACTCATCTTT. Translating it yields CALGELLPYTDKLIF.

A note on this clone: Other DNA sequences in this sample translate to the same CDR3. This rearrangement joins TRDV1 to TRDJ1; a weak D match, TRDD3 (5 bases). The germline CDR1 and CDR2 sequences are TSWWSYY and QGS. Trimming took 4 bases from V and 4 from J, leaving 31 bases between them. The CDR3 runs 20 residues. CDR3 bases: TGTGCTCTTGGGGCTACCGGGGCCGAATCGTTCATACGCTCGAACGATAAACTCATCTTT. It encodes CALGATGAESFIRSNDKLIF.

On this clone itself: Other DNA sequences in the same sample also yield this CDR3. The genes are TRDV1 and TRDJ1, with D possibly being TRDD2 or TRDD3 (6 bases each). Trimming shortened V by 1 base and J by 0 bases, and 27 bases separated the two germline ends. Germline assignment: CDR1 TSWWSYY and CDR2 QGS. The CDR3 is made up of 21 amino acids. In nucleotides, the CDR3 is TGTGCTCTTGGGGAACCGATTCCTAGGGGGACCGTATTGGTGTACACCGATAAACTCATCTTT. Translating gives CALGEPIPRGTVLVYTDKLIF.

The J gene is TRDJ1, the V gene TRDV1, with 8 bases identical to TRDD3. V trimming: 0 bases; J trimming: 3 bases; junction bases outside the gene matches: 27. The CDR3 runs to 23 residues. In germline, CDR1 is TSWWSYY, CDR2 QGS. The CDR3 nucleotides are TGTGCTCTTGGGGAACTATGGCTCTGGCCTGCACTTTGGGGGATGAGAGGGGCCGATAAACTCATCTTT. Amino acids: CALGELWLWPALWGMRGADKLIF.

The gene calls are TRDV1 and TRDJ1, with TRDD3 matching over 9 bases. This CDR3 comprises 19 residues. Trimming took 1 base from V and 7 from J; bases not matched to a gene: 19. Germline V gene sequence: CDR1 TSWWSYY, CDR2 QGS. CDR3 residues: CALGEPADLLYWGTGKLIF. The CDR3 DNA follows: TGTGCTCTTGGGGAACCAGCGGACCTGCTCTACTGGGGGACTGGTAAACTCATCTTT.

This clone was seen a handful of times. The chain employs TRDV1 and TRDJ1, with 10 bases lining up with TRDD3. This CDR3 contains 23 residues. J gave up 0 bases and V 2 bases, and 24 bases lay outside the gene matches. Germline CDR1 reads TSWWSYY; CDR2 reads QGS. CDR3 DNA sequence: TGTGCTCTTGGGGAAGGGCCTCCCACGCTGGCGCGGGGGATACGCAGGTACACCGATAAACTCATCTTT. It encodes CALGEGPPTLARGIRRYTDKLIF.

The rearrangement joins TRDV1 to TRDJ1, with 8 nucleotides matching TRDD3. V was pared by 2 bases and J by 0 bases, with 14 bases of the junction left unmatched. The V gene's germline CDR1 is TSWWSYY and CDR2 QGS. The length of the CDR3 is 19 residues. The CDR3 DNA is TGTGCTCTTGGGGAAGCTAGCACGGGGGGATATAGGTACACCGATAAACTCATCTTT. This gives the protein CALGEASTGGYRYTDKLIF.

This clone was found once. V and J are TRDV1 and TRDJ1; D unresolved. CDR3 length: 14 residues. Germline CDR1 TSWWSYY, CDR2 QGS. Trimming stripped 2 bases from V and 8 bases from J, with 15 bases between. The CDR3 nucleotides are TGTGCTCTTGGGGAAATTGGGTCGGACCCAAAACTCATCTTT. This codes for CALGEIGSDPKLIF.

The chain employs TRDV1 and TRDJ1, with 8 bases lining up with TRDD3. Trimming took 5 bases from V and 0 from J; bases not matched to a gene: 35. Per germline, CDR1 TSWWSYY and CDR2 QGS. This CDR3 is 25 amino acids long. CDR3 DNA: TGTGCTCTTGGGCCTCCCCTCCGAGGCCCTTCCCCCACACTGGGGGTTACCCCGTACACCGATAAACTCATCTTT. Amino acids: CALGPPLRGPSPTLGVTPYTDKLIF.

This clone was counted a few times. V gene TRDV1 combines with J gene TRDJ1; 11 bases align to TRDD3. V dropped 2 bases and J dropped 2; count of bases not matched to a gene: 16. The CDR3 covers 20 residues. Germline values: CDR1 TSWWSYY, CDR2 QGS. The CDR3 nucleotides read TGTGCTCTTGGGGAAGGCCCCCCGTACTGGGGGATAAGGGGGACCGATAAACTCATCTTT. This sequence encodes CALGEGPPYWGIRGTDKLIF.

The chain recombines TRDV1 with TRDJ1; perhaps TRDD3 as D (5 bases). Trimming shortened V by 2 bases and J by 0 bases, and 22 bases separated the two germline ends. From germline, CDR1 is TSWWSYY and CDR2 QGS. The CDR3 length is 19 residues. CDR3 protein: CALGESSGGVPPYTDKLIF. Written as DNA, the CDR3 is TGTGCTCTTGGGGAAAGTTCCGGGGGGGTTCCCCCGTACACCGATAAACTCATCTTT.

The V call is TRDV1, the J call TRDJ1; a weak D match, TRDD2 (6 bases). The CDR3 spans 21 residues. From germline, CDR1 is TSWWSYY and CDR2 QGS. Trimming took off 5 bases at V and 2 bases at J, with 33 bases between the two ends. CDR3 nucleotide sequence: TGTGCTCTTGGGACCCCTCCACCTCCTACTAGGCGGGGTAGGGATACCGATAAACTCATCTTT. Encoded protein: CALGTPPPPTRRGRDTDKLIF.

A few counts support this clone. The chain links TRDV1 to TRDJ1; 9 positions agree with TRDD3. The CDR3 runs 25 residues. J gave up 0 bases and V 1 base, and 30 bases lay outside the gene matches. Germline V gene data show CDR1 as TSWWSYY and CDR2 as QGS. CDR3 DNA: TGTGCTCTTGGGGAACGTATAAGGGCTCTTCCTTCCTCGGTACTGGGGGACCATCACACCGATAAACTCATCTTT. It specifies CALGERIRALPSSVLGDHHTDKLIF.

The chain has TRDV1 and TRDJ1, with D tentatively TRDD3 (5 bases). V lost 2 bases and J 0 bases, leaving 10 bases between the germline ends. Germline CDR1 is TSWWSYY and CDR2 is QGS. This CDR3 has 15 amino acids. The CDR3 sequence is CALGEGEFHTDKLIF. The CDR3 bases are TGTGCTCTTGGGGAAGGGGAGTTTCACACCGATAAACTCATCTTT.